The rows below give T cell receptor beta chains drawn from one sample of a study of CD8+CD57+ T cells in acquired aplastic anemia. MiXCR, run by TCRdb on the reads, gives a single entry per CDR3 protein. In the table there are fewer than 250,000 distinct CDR3 sequences, around half of which are singletons. Sequenced input: sorted CD4+, CD8+, or CD8+CD57+ T cells (not recorded which) from PBMCs. Receptors originate from a human donor in good health, serving as a control. Each CDR3 is given with its conserved first and last residue. The order of the fields is D gene, clone size, J gene, V gene, CDR3 length, CDR3 protein, CDR3 DNA. D genes are given only for firm matches. The size field is filled for only some rows; it gives once, few, many or a size class.

D: -; size: -; J: TRBJ1-1; V: TRBV7-9; length: 14; CDR3: CASSLVSADTEAFF; DNA: TGTGCCAGCAGCTTAGTTTCTGCCGACACTGAAGCTTTCTTT
D: TRBD1; size: -; J: TRBJ1-2; V: TRBV5-1; length: 16; CDR3: CASSLVSGGPTRGYTF; DNA: TGCGCCAGCAGCTTGGTCTCAGGGGGACCAACAAGAGGCTACACCTTC
D: -; size: -; J: TRBJ1-1; V: TRBV7-6; length: 15; CDR3: CASSPEGIPGTEAFF; DNA: TGTGCCAGCAGCCCAGAGGGGATTCCGGGTACTGAAGCTTTCTTT
D: -; size: -; J: TRBJ2-5; V: TRBV15; length: 15; CDR3: CATSRDRVDGETQYF; DNA: TGTGCCACCAGCAGAGACAGGGTAGATGGGGAGACCCAGTACTTC
D: TRBD1; size: many; J: TRBJ1-6; V: TRBV9; length: 15; CDR3: CASSEEGQGSSPLHF; DNA: TGTGCCAGCAGCGAGGAGGGACAGGGGAGTTCACCCCTCCACTTT
D: TRBD2; size: few; J: TRBJ2-2; V: TRBV7-3; length: 14; CDR3: CASSTPGGSGGLFF; DNA: TGTGCCAGCAGCACTCCGGGGGGGAGCGGGGGGCTGTTTTTT
D: -; size: -; J: TRBJ2-7; V: TRBV19; length: 14; CDR3: CASSIGAFHYEQYF; DNA: TGTGCCAGTAGTATAGGCGCCTTCCACTACGAGCAGTACTTC
D: -; size: few; J: TRBJ1-1; V: TRBV5-1; length: 11; CDR3: CASSLRGEAFF; DNA: TGCGCCAGCAGCTTGCGAGGTGAGGCTTTCTTT
D: -; size: -; J: TRBJ1-1; V: TRBV14; length: 15; CDR3: CASSQDGQFGTEAFF; DNA: TGTGCCAGCAGCCAAGACGGACAGTTTGGGACTGAAGCTTTCTTT
D: -; size: -; J: TRBJ2-2; V: TRBV10-1; length: 14; CDR3: CASSPETNTGELFF; DNA: TGCGCCAGCAGTCCAGAAACGAACACCGGGGAGCTGTTTTTT
D: TRBD1; size: many; J: TRBJ2-7; V: TRBV6-6; length: 17; CDR3: CASSYDPDRVTSYEQYF; DNA: TGTGCCAGCAGTTACGATCCCGACAGGGTTACCTCCTACGAGCAGTACTTC
D: TRBD2; size: -; J: TRBJ2-7; V: TRBV24-1; length: 17; CDR3: CATSPGTSGGLNYEQYF; DNA: TGTGCCACCTCACCCGGGACTAGCGGGGGGTTAAACTACGAGCAGTACTTC
D: TRBD2; size: -; J: TRBJ2-5; V: TRBV7-2; length: 14; CDR3: CASSIAGGLETQYF; DNA: TGTGCCAGCAGCATAGCGGGGGGGTTAGAGACCCAGTACTTC
D: -; size: -; J: TRBJ2-7; V: TRBV7-9; length: 15; CDR3: CASSLGSGNSLEQYF; DNA: TGTGCCAGCAGCTTAGGGTCAGGGAACTCCCTCGAGCAGTACTTC
D: -; size: few; J: TRBJ1-5; V: TRBV27; length: 15; CDR3: CASSLQGMSNQPQHF; DNA: TGTGCCAGCAGTTTACAGGGTATGAGCAATCAGCCCCAGCATTTT
D: TRBD1; size: few; J: TRBJ1-2; V: TRBV28; length: 13; CDR3: CASSRGQGGGYTF; DNA: TGTGCCAGCAGCAGGGGACAGGGGGGAGGCTACACCTTC
D: -; size: -; J: TRBJ2-6; V: TRBV16; length: 14; CDR3: CASSQSSGANVPTF; DNA: TGTGCCAGCAGCCAAAGCTCTGGGGCCAACGTCCCGACTTTC
D: -; size: few; J: TRBJ1-1; V: TRBV19; length: 13; CDR3: CASSMSGVGEAFF; DNA: TGTGCCAGTAGTATGTCAGGGGTTGGGGAAGCTTTCTTT
D: -; size: many; J: TRBJ2-1; V: TRBV4-2; length: 14; CDR3: CASSQGTAINEQFF; DNA: TGTGCCAGCAGCCAAGGGACCGCGATCAATGAGCAGTTCTTC
D: -; size: many; J: TRBJ2-5; V: TRBV19; length: 13; CDR3: CASTMTGKETQYF; DNA: TGTGCCAGTACCATGACTGGGAAAGAGACCCAGTACTTC
D: -; size: few; J: TRBJ1-6; V: TRBV29-1; length: 13; CDR3: CSVGDRKGSPLHF; DNA: TGCAGCGTTGGAGACAGGAAGGGCTCACCCCTCCACTTT
D: TRBD2; size: -; J: TRBJ2-5; V: TRBV7-3; length: 17; CDR3: CASSLTGWGLAGGTQYF; DNA: TGTGCCAGCAGCTTAACGGGCTGGGGACTAGCGGGGGGGACCCAGTACTTC
D: -; size: -; J: TRBJ1-4; V: TRBV19; length: 11; CDR3: CASRLNEKLFF; DNA: TGTGCCAGTAGGCTTAATGAAAAACTGTTTTTT
D: TRBD1; size: many; J: TRBJ1-2; V: TRBV6-1; length: 15; CDR3: CASSITGAANYGYTF; DNA: TGTGCCAGCAGCATCACAGGGGCGGCCAACTATGGCTACACCTTC
D: TRBD1; size: -; J: TRBJ1-2; V: TRBV18; length: 13; CDR3: CASSPGTGSGYTF; DNA: TGTGCCAGCTCACCCGGGACAGGGAGTGGCTACACCTTC
D: -; size: -; J: TRBJ1-6; V: TRBV7-9; length: 12; CDR3: CASEGDNSPLHF; DNA: TGTGCCAGCGAAGGGGACAATTCACCCCTCCACTTT
D: TRBD1; size: -; J: TRBJ2-7; V: TRBV9; length: 14; CDR3: CASSASTGGDEQYF; DNA: TGTGCCAGCAGCGCTTCGACAGGGGGGGACGAGCAGTACTTC